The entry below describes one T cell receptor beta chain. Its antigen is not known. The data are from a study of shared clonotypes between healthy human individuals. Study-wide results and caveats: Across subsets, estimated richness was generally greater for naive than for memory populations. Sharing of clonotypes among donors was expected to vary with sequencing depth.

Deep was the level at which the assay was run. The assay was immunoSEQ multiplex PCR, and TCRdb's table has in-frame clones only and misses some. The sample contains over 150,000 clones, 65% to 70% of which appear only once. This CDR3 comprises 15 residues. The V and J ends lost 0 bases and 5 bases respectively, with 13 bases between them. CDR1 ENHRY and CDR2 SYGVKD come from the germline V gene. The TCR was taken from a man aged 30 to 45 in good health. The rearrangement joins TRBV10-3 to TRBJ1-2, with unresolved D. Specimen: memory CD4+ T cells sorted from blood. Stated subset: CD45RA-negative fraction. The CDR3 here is CAISESGRPGYGYTF. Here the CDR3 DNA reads TGTGCCATCAGTGAGTCAGGCAGGCCGGGGTATGGCTACACCTTC.